These T cell receptor beta chains were read from a single sample in a study of T cell responses to AZD1222 COVID-19 vaccine. Assay used: immunoSEQ multiplex PCR; TCRdb lists only in-frame clones, some missing. The sample has roughly 110,000 clones; about 85% are singletons. Source: peripheral blood, taken 28 days after the second AZD1222 dose. The receptors were sampled from an adult who received the AZD1222 COVID-19 vaccine. Both conserved end residues are part of each CDR3. The D gene is left open where the match is weak. Clone size, where shown, is once, few, many, or a class for clones that have expanded.

j_call: TRBJ1-1
d_call: TRBD1
v_call: TRBV27
clone_size: NA
cdr3_aa: CASSPYQSGTGPNTEAFF
cdr3_nt: TGTGCCAGCAGTCCATACCAATCCGGGACAGGTCCGAACACTGAAGCTTTCTTT

j_call: TRBJ1-1
d_call: NA
v_call: TRBV21-1
clone_size: NA
cdr3_aa: CASSKARRTTRMGYTEAFF
cdr3_nt: TGTGCCAGCAGCAAAGCGCGAAGGACAACAAGGATGGGGTACACTGAAGCTTTCTTT

j_call: TRBJ1-3
d_call: NA
v_call: TRBV2
clone_size: NA
cdr3_aa: CASSERGLGNTIYF
cdr3_nt: TGTGCCAGCAGTGAAAGAGGCCTTGGAAACACCATATATTTT

j_call: TRBJ1-2
d_call: NA
v_call: TRBV27
clone_size: few
cdr3_aa: CASSFSGVGDGYTF
cdr3_nt: TGTGCCAGCAGTTTTAGCGGGGTGGGGGATGGCTACACCTTC

j_call: TRBJ1-1
d_call: NA
v_call: TRBV18
clone_size: once
cdr3_aa: CASSPQQENTEAFF
cdr3_nt: TGTGCCAGCTCACCCCAACAAGAGAACACTGAAGCTTTCTTT

j_call: TRBJ1-2
d_call: NA
v_call: TRBV28
clone_size: NA
cdr3_aa: CASLARPGYTF
cdr3_nt: TGTGCCAGCCTAGCCCGACCAGGCTACACCTTC

j_call: TRBJ1-4
d_call: NA
v_call: TRBV6-5
clone_size: once
cdr3_aa: CASSYYAGTVGEKLFF
cdr3_nt: TGTGCCAGCAGTTATTATGCCGGGACGGTGGGTGAAAAACTGTTTTTT

j_call: TRBJ2-7
d_call: TRBD2
v_call: TRBV5-4
clone_size: NA
cdr3_aa: CASRMKSSGGYEQYF
cdr3_nt: TGTGCCAGCAGAATGAAGTCTAGCGGGGGGTACGAGCAGTACTTC

j_call: TRBJ2-1
d_call: NA
v_call: TRBV19
clone_size: NA
cdr3_aa: CASPCDGNNEQFF
cdr3_nt: TGTGCCAGTCCGTGTGACGGCAACAATGAGCAGTTCTTC

j_call: TRBJ2-2
d_call: NA
v_call: TRBV7-8
clone_size: NA
cdr3_aa: CASSSDGGRLAGELFF
cdr3_nt: TGTGCCAGCAGTTCTGATGGGGGGCGACTTGCCGGGGAGCTGTTTTTT

j_call: TRBJ2-7
d_call: TRBD1
v_call: TRBV5-3
clone_size: few
cdr3_aa: CARSTGQLPLLSYEQYF
cdr3_nt: TGTGCCAGAAGCACGGGACAGCTCCCGCTCCTCTCCTACGAGCAGTACTTC

j_call: TRBJ1-2
d_call: TRBD1
v_call: TRBV5-4
clone_size: NA
cdr3_aa: CASSFRGRRIYGYTF
cdr3_nt: TGTGCCAGCAGCTTCAGGGGGCGCCGGATCTATGGCTACACCTTC

j_call: TRBJ1-5
d_call: TRBD1
v_call: TRBV5-4
clone_size: NA
cdr3_aa: CASSRGQGFTPSNQPQHF
cdr3_nt: TGTGCCAGCAGTCGAGGACAGGGTTTCACTCCGAGCAATCAGCCCCAGCATTTT

j_call: TRBJ2-7
d_call: NA
v_call: TRBV15
clone_size: NA
cdr3_aa: CATSSSRGQYF
cdr3_nt: TGTGCCACCAGCAGCTCCCGGGGGCAGTACTTC

j_call: TRBJ1-6
d_call: NA
v_call: TRBV20-1
clone_size: NA
cdr3_aa: CSASRGLSYNSPLHF
cdr3_nt: TGCAGTGCTAGTAGGGGGTTGTCCTATAATTCACCCCTCCACTTT